The 28 T cell receptor beta chains below come from one sample, sequenced in a study of blood T cells in healthy people across ages. For the second PCR, which ran for roughly 7 to 11 cycles, a sample-barcoded 5' primer and a J-beta primer mix were used. TCRdb ran MiXCR on the 5' RACE reads and lists one entry per CDR3 protein. The profile shows some 640,000 distinct CDR3 sequences, about 30% of them singletons. Sequenced: blood. The receptor source for this set is a woman older than 75 in good health.

This clonotype occurred a few times. The chain uses TRBV5-1 and TRBJ2-2; D unresolved. The V end was cut by 0 bases, the J end by 0 bases, with 9 bases between. Germline CDR1 and CDR2: SGHRS and YFSETQ. The CDR3 spans 16 residues. DNA for the CDR3: TGCGCCAGCAGCTTGGATCCAGACCCGAACACCGGGGAGCTGTTTTTT. Protein product: CASSLDPDPNTGELFF. The whole variable domain, remainder taken from reference TRBV5-1 and TRBJ2-2, is KAGVTQTPRYLIKTRGQQVTLSCSPISGHRSVSWYQQTPGQGLQFLFEYFSETQRNKGNFPGRFSGRQFSNSRSEMNVSTLELGDSALYLCASSLDPDPNTGELFFGEGSRLTVL.

The table lists this clonotype with many counts. V and J are TRBV6-2 or TRBV6-3 and TRBJ2-7; 9 bases fit TRBD1. V lost 5 bases and J lost 0; bases outside the gene matches: 5. The CDR3 is made up of 15 amino acids. CDR1 is MNHEY, CDR2 SVGEGT, per germline. Written as DNA, the CDR3 is TGTGCCAGCAGTACCCGGGACAGGGACTCCTACGAGCAGTACTTC. Translating gives CASSTRDRDSYEQYF.

This clonotype was recorded many times. This chain uses TRBV20-1 with TRBJ2-3; TRBD2 matches at 13 bases. The germline V gene has CDR1 DFQATT and CDR2 SNEGSKA (reference sequence). CDR3 length: 16 amino acids. V lost 1 base to trimming and J lost 6 bases; unmatched junction nucleotides: 7. The CDR3 is CSARAPGLAGWDTQYF. The CDR3, as DNA: TGCAGTGCTAGAGCTCCGGGACTAGCGGGGTGGGATACGCAGTATTTT.

The V gene is TRBV20-1, the J gene TRBJ2-3; D is uncertain. Trimming took 3 bases from V and 5 from J, leaving 15 bases between them. CDR1 and CDR2 from the germline V gene are DFQATT and SNEGSKA (reference sequence). CDR3 length: 14 amino acids. The CDR3, as DNA: TGCAGTGCTAGTCCACCGGTCGGTGGAGATACGCAGTATTTT. This translates into CSASPPVGGDTQYF.

This chain connects TRBV6-1 to TRBJ2-2, with TRBD2 as a possible D gene (5 bases). V lost 3 bases and J 7 bases, leaving 12 bases between the germline ends. This CDR3 comprises 14 residues. In germline, CDR1 is MNHNS, CDR2 SASEGT. As DNA, the CDR3 is TGTGCCAGCAGTGAGTCTCGGGGTTTCGGGGAGCTGTTTTTT. Translating it yields CASSESRGFGELFF.

This clonotype occurred many times. The chain links TRBV5-6 to TRBJ2-3; the D is unclear. The CDR3 is made up of 15 amino acids. Trimming pared 1 base from V and 2 bases from J, leaving 11 bases between. The germline gives CDR1 SGHDT, CDR2 YYEEEE. In nucleotides, the CDR3 is TGTGCCAGCAGCTTGAGAAGTTCAGTCACAGATACGCAGTATTTT. Translating gives CASSLRSSVTDTQYF.

There are many counts of this clonotype. The chain has TRBV4-3 and TRBJ1-2; D might be TRBD1 (5 bases). The ends were cut back, 0 bases at V and 7 bases at J, with 12 bases in the middle. The CDR3 is 14 amino acids. Germline values: CDR1 LGHNA, CDR2 YSLEER. This CDR3 is CASSQDGQGRGYTF. DNA of the CDR3: TGCGCCAGCAGCCAAGATGGTCAGGGCCGTGGCTACACCTTC.

This clonotype was picked up a small number of times. The chain has TRBV19 and TRBJ1-1; maybe TRBD1 (5 bases). With 4 bases removed from V and 1 base from J, the gap between germline ends came to 10 bases. This CDR3 region has 14 residues. CDR1 is LNHDA, CDR2 SQIVND, per germline (reference sequence). DNA for the CDR3: TGTGCCAGTAGTAAGCGCAGGGAGAACACTGAAGCTTTCTTT. Protein product: CASSKRRENTEAFF.

This clonotype appeared many times. The chain is built from TRBV3-1 and TRBJ1-1, with unresolved D. CDR1 LGHDT and CDR2 YNNKEL come from the germline V gene (reference sequence). Trimming took 0 bases from V and 2 from J, leaving 10 bases between them. The CDR3 runs to 15 residues. The CDR3 nucleotides read TGTGCCAGCAGCCAAGAGACCCACTCTAACACTGAAGCTTTCTTT. It is translated as CASSQETHSNTEAFF. Full variable domain (outside the CDR3, taken from reference TRBV3-1 and TRBJ1-1): DTAVSQTPKYLVTQMGNDKSIKCEQNLGHDTMYWYKQDSKKFLKIMFSYNNKELIINETVPNRFSPKSPDKAHLNLHINSLELGDSAVYFCASSQETHSNTEAFFGQGTRLTVV.

This clonotype has just a few counts. The rearrangement links TRBV5-1 to TRBJ1-1; a weak D match, TRBD1 (5 bases). The V end was cut by 9 bases, the J end by 0 bases, with 15 bases between. CDR3 size: 14 residues. Germline V gene data show CDR1 as SGHRS and CDR2 as YFSETQ. CDR3 sequence: CATKAGPLNTEAFF. In DNA form, the CDR3 reads TGCGCCACCAAGGCGGGGCCATTGAACACTGAAGCTTTCTTT.

This clonotype appeared many times. The chain combines TRBV5-1 with TRBJ2-1; 12 bases align to TRBD2. The CDR3 is 17 residues long. The germline CDR1 and CDR2 sequences are SGHRS and YFSETQ. The J segment lost 6 bases and the V segment lost 4 bases, leaving 11 bases of the junction unmatched. CDR3 protein: CASSRTTLAGGSNEQFF. The CDR3 DNA follows: TGCGCCAGCAGCCGAACCACACTAGCGGGGGGTTCCAATGAGCAGTTCTTC. The whole variable domain, remainder taken from reference TRBV5-1 and TRBJ2-1, is KAGVTQTPRYLIKTRGQQVTLSCSPISGHRSVSWYQQTPGQGLQFLFEYFSETQRNKGNFPGRFSGRQFSNSRSEMNVSTLELGDSALYLCASSRTTLAGGSNEQFFGPGTRLTVL.

This clonotype showed up just a few times. This may be a read error, as it is one base from a much larger clone. The genes are TRBV4-2 and TRBJ2-1; D gene ambiguous. The J call may be wrong; the DNA end is better matched by TRBJ2-7. There are 15 residues in the CDR3. Per the germline V gene, CDR1 is LGHNA and CDR2 is YNFKEQ. The CDR3 spells CASSQDGGSYNEQYF. The CDR3 DNA follows: TGTGCCAGCAGCCAAGACGGTGGCTCCTACAATGAGCAGTACTTC.

On this clonotype: The final CDR3 position lacks the conserved phenylalanine or tryptophan, pointing to a likely read error. J is TRBJ2-7 and V is TRBV7-9; 7 bases match TRBD2. The germline V gene has CDR1 SEHNR and CDR2 FQNEAQ (reference sequence). This CDR3 contains 14 residues. V lost 5 bases and J lost 7; bases outside the gene matches: 11. The CDR3 DNA follows: TGTGCCAGCAGCCCCAGCCGGGGGACTAAGGAGCAGTACTTA. Protein sequence: CASSPSRGTKEQYL.

This clonotype was observed at least ten times. A much larger clone is a single base away; this may be a read error. The chain joins TRBV7-2 to TRBJ2-5; 16 nucleotides line up with TRBD2. V was clipped by 1 base and J by 11 bases; unmatched bases: 13. The CDR3 sequence is 18 residues long. Looked up from germline, CDR1 is SGHTA and CDR2 is FQGNSA. The CDR3 loop reads CASSLVGTSGGAYNEQYF. The CDR3 nucleotides are TGTGCCAGCAGCTTAGTAGGGACTAGCGGGGGGGCGTACAATGAGCAGTACTTC.

This clonotype appeared a few times. This chain connects TRBV18 to TRBJ1-5; D remains unclear. The length of the CDR3 is 15 residues. Germline values: CDR1 KGHSH, CDR2 LQKENI. The V end lost 2 bases, the J end lost 6 bases, and 14 bases lay between the germline ends. In DNA form, the CDR3 reads TGTGCCAGCTCACCATCGGCGGCCGGTGGTCAGCCCCAGCATTTT. Encoded protein: CASSPSAAGGQPQHF.

This clonotype came up a few times. The chain joins TRBV6-2 or TRBV6-3 to TRBJ1-1; possible D gene TRBD1, 6 bases. The CDR3 sequence is 16 residues long. The V gene lost 6 bases and the J gene lost 5 bases, with 22 bases spanning the gap. CDR1 and CDR2 (germline): MNHEY, SVGEGT. For the CDR3, the DNA is TGTGCCAGCAGCATTGCAACCCTAGGGGGAAGGACTGAAGCTTTCTTT. This sequence encodes CASSIATLGGRTEAFF.

This clonotype was detected many times. The chain is built from TRBV20-1 and TRBJ2-7; possibly TRBD2 for D (6 bases). This CDR3 contains 13 residues. Germline CDR1 and CDR2: DFQATT and SNEGSKA (reference sequence). V lost 6 bases and J 1 base, leaving 13 bases between the germline ends. The CDR3 DNA reads as TGCAGTGCCCCGGGAGAGGGTTCCTACGAGCAGTACTTC. Translation: CSAPGEGSYEQYF.

On this clonotype: A much larger clone differs from this one at a single base, so this may be a read error. The rearrangement joins TRBV14 to TRBJ2-7; D remains unclear. The CDR3 is made up of 14 amino acids. Germline V gene data show CDR1 as SGHDN and CDR2 as FVKESK. The CDR3 region is CASSQLSSTYAQYF. For the CDR3, the DNA is TGTGCCAGCAGCCAATTATCCTCCACCTACGCGCAGTACTTC.

There are many counts of this clonotype. This rearrangement joins TRBV6-1 to TRBJ2-7; D is undetermined. The CDR3 extends over 12 amino acids. V shed 2 bases and J shed 3 bases, with 5 bases lying between them. Germline loops: CDR1 MNHNS, CDR2 SASEGT. CDR3 amino acids: CASSESGYEQYF. DNA of the CDR3: TGTGCCAGCAGTGAATCTGGCTACGAGCAGTACTTC.

J is TRBJ2-3 and V is TRBV15; a weak D match, TRBD2 (7 bases). The germline CDR1 and CDR2 sequences are LNHNV and YYDKDF (reference sequence). This CDR3 spans 18 amino acids. V lost 0 bases and J 8 bases, leaving 24 bases between the germline ends. The DNA of the CDR3 is TGTGCCACCAGCAGAGATCTGAATCCGGGACGGAGGGGGGGTACGCAGTATTTT. Translation gives CATSRDLNPGRRGGTQYF.

The table lists this clonotype with many counts. This chain links TRBV5-1 with TRBJ1-1; D is undetermined. The germline gives CDR1 SGHRS, CDR2 YFSETQ. V lost 0 bases, J lost 0 bases, and 3 bases lay in between. This CDR3 comprises 13 residues. This CDR3 reads CASSLELNTEAFF. The CDR3 DNA is TGCGCCAGCAGCTTGGAGTTGAACACTGAAGCTTTCTTT.

Note on this clonotype: A much larger clone sits a single nucleotide away, making a read error possible. V and J are TRBV5-1 and TRBJ2-6, with D perhaps TRBD1 (5 bases). Germline CDR1 is SGHRS and CDR2 is YFSETQ. This CDR3 spans 15 amino acids. As DNA, the CDR3 is TGCGCCAGCAGCCCCCACTTCTCTGGGGCCAACGTCCGGACTTTC. It yields the protein CASSPHFSGANVRTF.

The rearrangement joins TRBV6-1 to TRBJ1-3; TRBD1 matches at 9 bases. CDR1 MNHNS and CDR2 SASEGT come from the germline V gene. Trimming at V came to 5 bases and at J to 0 bases, leaving 8 bases not matched to a gene. The CDR3 has 17 amino acids. The CDR3 sequence is CASSLGTGFLSGNTIYF. The CDR3 bases are TGTGCCAGCAGTCTCGGGACAGGGTTTCTCTCTGGAAACACCATATATTTT.

The V and J genes are TRBV5-1 and TRBJ2-5, with TRBD2 identical over 7 bases. Germline V lookup: CDR1 SGHRS, CDR2 YFSETQ. V was clipped by 4 bases and J by 3 bases; unmatched bases: 9. The CDR3 extends over 15 amino acids. CDR3 loop: CASSPGLVVEETQYF. The DNA for the CDR3 is TGCGCCAGCAGCCCCGGACTAGTGGTCGAAGAGACCCAGTACTTC.

In its sample, this clonotype was seen many times. The gene calls are TRBV15 and TRBJ2-5; no definite D call. V lost 1 base, J lost 3 bases, and 6 bases lay in between. The V gene's germline CDR1 is LNHNV and CDR2 YYDKDF (reference sequence). The CDR3 length is 13 residues. The CDR3 DNA reads TGTGCCACCAGCAGAGGCCGAGAAGAGACCCAGTACTTC. Protein product: CATSRGREETQYF.

As for this clonotype: At one end the junction does not follow the germline gene, possibly because of a read error. V usage is TRBV25-1 and J usage is TRBJ1-2; the D gene is possibly TRBD1 (5 bases). CDR3 size: 15 residues. Germline V lookup: CDR1 MGHDK, CDR2 SYGVNS. The chain's CDR3 is CASRPREGSAYGCTF. DNA of the CDR3: TGTGCCAGCAGGCCCCGGGAGGGGTCGGCCTATGGCTGCACCTTC.

This chain connects TRBV2 to TRBJ1-5, with 8 nucleotides matching TRBD1. Losses at the gene ends were 5 bases for V and 7 bases for J; bases not matched to a gene: 4. The CDR3 is 13 residues long. The germline CDR1 and CDR2 sequences are SNHLY and FYNNEI. The CDR3 region is CASSRDRSQPQHF. CDR3 nucleotides: TGTGCCAGCAGTCGGGACAGGTCCCAGCCCCAGCATTTT.

This clonotype was seen at least ten times. This chain links TRBV12-3 or TRBV12-4 with TRBJ2-5; D is uncertain. V lost 5 bases and J lost 11, with 21 bases in between. The CDR3 is made up of 14 amino acids. The CDR3 protein is CASSNTPGLKKQYF. CDR3 coding DNA: TGTGCCAGCAGTAATACACCGGGCCTCAAGAAGCAGTACTTC.